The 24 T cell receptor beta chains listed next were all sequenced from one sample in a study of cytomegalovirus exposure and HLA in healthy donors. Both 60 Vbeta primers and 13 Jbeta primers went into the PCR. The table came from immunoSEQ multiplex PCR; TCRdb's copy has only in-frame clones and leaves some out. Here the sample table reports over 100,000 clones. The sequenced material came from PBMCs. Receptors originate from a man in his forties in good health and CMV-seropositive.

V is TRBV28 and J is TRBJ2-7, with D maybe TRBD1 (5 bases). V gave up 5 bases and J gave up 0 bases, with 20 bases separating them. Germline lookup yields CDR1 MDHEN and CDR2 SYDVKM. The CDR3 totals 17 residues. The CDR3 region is CASSALGRGFLSYEQYF. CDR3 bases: TGTGCCAGCAGTGCTTTGGGGCGAGGATTCCTCTCCTACGAGCAGTACTTC.

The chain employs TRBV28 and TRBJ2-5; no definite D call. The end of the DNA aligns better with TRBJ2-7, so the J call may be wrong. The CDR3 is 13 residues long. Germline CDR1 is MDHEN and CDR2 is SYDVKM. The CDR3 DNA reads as TGTGCCAGCAGTTTACCCCCCCTCTACGAGCAGTACTTC. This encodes CASSLPPLYEQYF.

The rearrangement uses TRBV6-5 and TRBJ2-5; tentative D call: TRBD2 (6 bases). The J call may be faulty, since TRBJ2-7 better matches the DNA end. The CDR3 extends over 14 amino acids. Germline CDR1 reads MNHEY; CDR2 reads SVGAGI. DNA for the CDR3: TGTGCCAGCAGTCCGCAGGAGGGGAGCTACGAGCAGTACTTC. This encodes CASSPQEGSYEQYF.

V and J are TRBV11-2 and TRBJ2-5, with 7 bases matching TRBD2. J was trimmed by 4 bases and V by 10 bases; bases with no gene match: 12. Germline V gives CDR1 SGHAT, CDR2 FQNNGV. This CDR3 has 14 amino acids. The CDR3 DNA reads TGTGCCACCGTGCGGCGGGAGAGAAGAGAGACCCAGTACTTC. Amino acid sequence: CATVRRERRETQYF.

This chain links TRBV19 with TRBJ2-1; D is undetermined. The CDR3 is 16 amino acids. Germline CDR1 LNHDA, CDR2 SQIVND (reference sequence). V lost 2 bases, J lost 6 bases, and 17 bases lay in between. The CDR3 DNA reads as TGTGCCAGTAGTATATTTACCCCGAGCCTGGTCAATGAGCAGTTCTTC. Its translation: CASSIFTPSLVNEQFF. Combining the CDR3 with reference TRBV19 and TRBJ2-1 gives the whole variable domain DGGITQSPKYLFRKEGQNVTLSCEQNLNHDAMYWYRQDPGQGLRLIYYSQIVNDFQKGDIAEGYSVSREKKESFPLTVTSAQKNPTAFYLCASSIFTPSLVNEQFFGPGTRLTVL.

Here the CDR3 reads CASSPLAGGRVDTQYF. CDR3 DNA sequence: TGTGCCAGTAGTCCCCTAGCGGGAGGGAGGGTAGATACGCAGTATTTT. The genes are TRBV19 and TRBJ2-3; 12 positions agree with TRBD2. With V trimmed by 5 bases and J by 5 bases, 8 bases remained unmatched. This CDR3 has 16 amino acids. Germline V gene sequence: CDR1 LNHDA, CDR2 SQIVND (reference sequence).

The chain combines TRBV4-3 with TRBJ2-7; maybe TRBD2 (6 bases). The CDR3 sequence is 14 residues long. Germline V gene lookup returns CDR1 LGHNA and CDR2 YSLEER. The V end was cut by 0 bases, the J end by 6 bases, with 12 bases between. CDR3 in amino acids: CASSQDIDGGEQYF. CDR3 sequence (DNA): TGCGCCAGCAGCCAAGATATAGACGGGGGCGAGCAGTACTTC.

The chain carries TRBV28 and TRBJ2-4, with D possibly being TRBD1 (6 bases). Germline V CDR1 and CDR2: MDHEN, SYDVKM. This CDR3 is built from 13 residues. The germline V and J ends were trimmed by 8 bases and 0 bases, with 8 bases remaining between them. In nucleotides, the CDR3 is TGTGCCAGCGGGGGCCTAGCCAAAAACATTCAGTACTTC. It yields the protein CASGGLAKNIQYF.

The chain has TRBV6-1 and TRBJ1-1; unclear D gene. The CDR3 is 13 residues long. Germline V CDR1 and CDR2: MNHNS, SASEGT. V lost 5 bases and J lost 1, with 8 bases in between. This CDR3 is CASSRTANTEAFF. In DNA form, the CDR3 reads TGTGCCAGCAGTCGCACAGCGAACACTGAAGCTTTCTTT.

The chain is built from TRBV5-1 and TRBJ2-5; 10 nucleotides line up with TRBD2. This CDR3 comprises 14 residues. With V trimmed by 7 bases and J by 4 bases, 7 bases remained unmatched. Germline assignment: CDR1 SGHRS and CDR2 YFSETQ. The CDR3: CASGAGGPSETQYF. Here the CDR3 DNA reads TGCGCCAGCGGAGCGGGAGGGCCGTCAGAGACCCAGTACTTC.

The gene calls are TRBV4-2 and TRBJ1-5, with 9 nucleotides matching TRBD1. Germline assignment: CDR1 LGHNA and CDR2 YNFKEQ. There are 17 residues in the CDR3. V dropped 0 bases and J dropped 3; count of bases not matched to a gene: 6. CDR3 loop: CASSQETQGAFNQPQHF. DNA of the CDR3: TGTGCCAGCAGCCAAGAGACACAGGGGGCCTTCAATCAGCCCCAGCATTTT.

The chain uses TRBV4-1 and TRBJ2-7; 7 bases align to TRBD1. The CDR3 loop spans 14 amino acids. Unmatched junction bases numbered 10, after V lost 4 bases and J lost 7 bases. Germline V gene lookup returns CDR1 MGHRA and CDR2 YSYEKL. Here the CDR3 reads CASSLTGVPGEQYF. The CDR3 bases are TGCGCCAGCAGCCTTACAGGGGTCCCGGGTGAGCAGTACTTC.

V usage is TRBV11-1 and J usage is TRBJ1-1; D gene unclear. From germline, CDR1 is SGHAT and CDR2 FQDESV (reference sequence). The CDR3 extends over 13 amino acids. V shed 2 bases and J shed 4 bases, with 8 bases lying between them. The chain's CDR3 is CASSLRGFTEAFF. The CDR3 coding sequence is TGTGCCAGCAGCTTACGGGGATTCACTGAAGCTTTCTTT.

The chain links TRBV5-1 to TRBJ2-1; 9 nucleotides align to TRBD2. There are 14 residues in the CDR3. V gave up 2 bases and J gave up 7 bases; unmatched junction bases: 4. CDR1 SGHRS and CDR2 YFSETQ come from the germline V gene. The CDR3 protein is CASSFRGRGNEQFF. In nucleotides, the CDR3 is TGCGCCAGCAGCTTCCGCGGGAGGGGGAATGAGCAGTTCTTC.

The CDR3 region is CASTRGQLTDTQYF. Written as DNA, the CDR3 is TGTGCCAGCACCCGTGGACAGCTCACAGATACGCAGTATTTT. The chain combines TRBV2 with TRBJ2-3; D is perhaps TRBD1 (6 bases). This CDR3 is built from 14 residues. Germline lookup yields CDR1 SNHLY and CDR2 FYNNEI. V lost 7 bases to trimming and J lost 2 bases, with 13 bases between them.

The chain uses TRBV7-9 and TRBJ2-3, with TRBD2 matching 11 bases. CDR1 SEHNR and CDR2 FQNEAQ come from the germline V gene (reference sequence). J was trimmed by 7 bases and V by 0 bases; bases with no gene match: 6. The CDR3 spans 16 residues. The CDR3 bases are TGTGCCAGCAGCTTAGCGGTAGGGACTAGCGGTTATACGCAGTATTTT. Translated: CASSLAVGTSGYTQYF.

DNA for the CDR3: TGCGCCAGCAGCACCGTGGGGGGGCGACTGCTTGGGGGGTACGAGCAGTACTTC. Translation gives CASSTVGGRLLGGYEQYF. This chain connects TRBV5-1 to TRBJ2-5; D is possibly TRBD2 (7 bases). TRBJ2-7 explains the end of the DNA better; the J call may be wrong. Germline V gene data show CDR1 as SGHRS and CDR2 as YFSETQ. This CDR3 comprises 18 residues.

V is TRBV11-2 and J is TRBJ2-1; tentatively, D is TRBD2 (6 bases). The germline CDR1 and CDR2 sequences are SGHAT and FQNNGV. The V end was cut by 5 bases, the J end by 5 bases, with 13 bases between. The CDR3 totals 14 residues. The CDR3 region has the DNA TGTGCCAGCAGCCGCGGGGCAGTTGACAATGAGCAGTTCTTC. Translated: CASSRGAVDNEQFF.

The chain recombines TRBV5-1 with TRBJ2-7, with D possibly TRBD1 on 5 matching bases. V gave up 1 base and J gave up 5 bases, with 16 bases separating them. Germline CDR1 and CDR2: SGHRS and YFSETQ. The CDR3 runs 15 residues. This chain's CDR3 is CASSLTGAAYDEQYF. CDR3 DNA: TGCGCCAGCAGCTTGACAGGTGCCGCATACGACGAGCAGTACTTC.

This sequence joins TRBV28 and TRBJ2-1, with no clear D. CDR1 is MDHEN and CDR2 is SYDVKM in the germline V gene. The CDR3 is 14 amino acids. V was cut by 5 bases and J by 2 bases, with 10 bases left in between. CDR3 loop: CASSPHGTYNEQFF. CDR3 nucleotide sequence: TGTGCCAGCAGTCCCCACGGTACCTACAATGAGCAGTTCTTC.

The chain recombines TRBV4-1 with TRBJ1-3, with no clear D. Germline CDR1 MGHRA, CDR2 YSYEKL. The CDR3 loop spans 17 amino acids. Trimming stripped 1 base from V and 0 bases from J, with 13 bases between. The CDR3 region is CASSQVTHGVSGNTIYF. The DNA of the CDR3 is TGCGCCAGCAGCCAAGTCACTCACGGGGTCTCTGGAAACACCATATATTTT.

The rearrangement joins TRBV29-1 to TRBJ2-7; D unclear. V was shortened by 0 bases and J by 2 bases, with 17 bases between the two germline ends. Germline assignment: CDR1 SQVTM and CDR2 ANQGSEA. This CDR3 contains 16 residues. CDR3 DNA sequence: TGCAGCGTTGAAGATGGAAGAGGAACCACCACCTACGAGCAGTACTTC. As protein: CSVEDGRGTTTYEQYF.

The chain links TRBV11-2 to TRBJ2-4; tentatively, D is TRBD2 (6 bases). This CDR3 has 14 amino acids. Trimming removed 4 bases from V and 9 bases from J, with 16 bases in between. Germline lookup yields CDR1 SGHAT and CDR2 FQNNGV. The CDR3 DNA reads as TGTGCCAGCAGCTCCGGGGCTAGGGGAGGCATTCAGTACTTC. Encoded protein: CASSSGARGGIQYF.

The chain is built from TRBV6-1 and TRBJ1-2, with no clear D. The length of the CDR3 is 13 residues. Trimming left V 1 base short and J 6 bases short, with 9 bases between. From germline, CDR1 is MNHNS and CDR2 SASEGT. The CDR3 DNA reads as TGTGCCAGCAGTGAAGTGGGAGATCATGGCTACACCTTC. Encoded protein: CASSEVGDHGYTF.